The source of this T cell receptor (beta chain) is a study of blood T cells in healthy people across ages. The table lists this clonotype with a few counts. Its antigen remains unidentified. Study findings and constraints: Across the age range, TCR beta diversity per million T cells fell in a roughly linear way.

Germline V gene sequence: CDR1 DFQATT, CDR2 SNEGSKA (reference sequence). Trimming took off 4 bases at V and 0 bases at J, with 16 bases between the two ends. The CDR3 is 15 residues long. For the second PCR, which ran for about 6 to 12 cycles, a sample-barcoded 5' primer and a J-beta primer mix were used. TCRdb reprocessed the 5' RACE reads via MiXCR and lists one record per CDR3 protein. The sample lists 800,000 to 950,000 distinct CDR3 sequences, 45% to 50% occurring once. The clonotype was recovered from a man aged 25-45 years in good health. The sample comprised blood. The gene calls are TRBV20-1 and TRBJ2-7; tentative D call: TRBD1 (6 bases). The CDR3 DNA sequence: TGCAGTGCTACAACTCGGACAGCGAGCTCCTACGAGCAGTACTTC. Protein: CSATTRTASSYEQYF.